This is a list of T cell receptor beta chains from one sample in a study of blood T cell repertoires in COVID-19. The method was immunoSEQ multiplex PCR; TCRdb's version includes in-frame clones alone and lacks a portion of them. The table records about 480,000 clones, around 89% of them present only once. Material: PBMCs or T cells enriched from blood (not recorded which). The source of these receptors is a woman in her thirties or forties who had recovered from COVID-19. CDR3s leave out the opening cysteine and the closing phenylalanine or tryptophan. The D gene is left open where the match is weak.

V gene,D gene,J gene,CDR3 protein
TRBV18,-,TRBJ1-3,ASSEEGSGNTIY
TRBV9,TRBD1,TRBJ2-5,ASSASSGTGQETQY
TRBV5-6,TRBD2,TRBJ2-5,ASSLFLDLAGNQETQY
TRBV12-3/TRBV12-4,-,TRBJ1-2,AGLTPNYGYT
TRBV27,TRBD1,TRBJ1-5,ASRFGTATNQPQH
TRBV6-5,TRBD1,TRBJ2-7,ASSPGTVYEQY
TRBV24-1,-,TRBJ2-7,ATSDRLAPVEEQY
TRBV7-2,-,TRBJ2-5,ASSSRLSEETQY
TRBV30,-,TRBJ2-5,AWSVHLAGETQY
TRBV19,TRBD2,TRBJ2-7,ASSIRVWRTSFYEQY
TRBV2,TRBD1,TRBJ1-5,ASTTGARGLSNQPQH
TRBV6-5,TRBD1,TRBJ1-1,ASSPPGQRTEAF
TRBV15,-,TRBJ2-7,ATSREGEAYEQY
TRBV5-1,-,TRBJ2-1,ASRLTDNYNEQF
TRBV6-2/TRBV6-3,TRBD2,TRBJ2-7,ASSYQSSGSLEQY
TRBV2,-,TRBJ2-2,ASTRYNTGELF
TRBV27,-,TRBJ1-2,ASSLCRRSNYGYT
TRBV19,-,TRBJ1-3,ASSTTGTRSSGNTIY
TRBV4-3,-,TRBJ2-3,ASSTRDFSMDTQY
TRBV5-1,-,TRBJ1-1,ASSLGASATEAF
TRBV5-4,TRBD1,TRBJ2-1,ASSLAYTTGGAYNEQF
TRBV7-8,-,TRBJ2-7,ASSLDGSGYEQY
TRBV30,-,TRBJ1-1,AWSVYSEAF
TRBV24-1,TRBD2,TRBJ2-3,ATGLAPDTQY
TRBV3-1/TRBV3-2,-,TRBJ1-1,ASRPSGSTEAF
TRBV7-9,-,TRBJ2-3,ASSLAGGTTDTQY
TRBV11-3,-,TRBJ2-2,ASSLLRNTGELF
TRBV7-9,TRBD2,TRBJ2-3,ASSPRLAPTDTQY
TRBV5-6,TRBD2,TRBJ2-7,ASSFGGASGSEQY
TRBV9,-,TRBJ1-2,ASSVAWVEGSSYGYT
TRBV5-1,TRBD1,TRBJ1-2,ASRKGGGYT
TRBV5-1,-,TRBJ2-3,ASSFGAQDTQY
TRBV27,-,TRBJ2-1,ASSRTLTSSYNEQF
TRBV4-3,TRBD2,TRBJ2-7,ASSQDPAGGLEQY
TRBV5-1,-,TRBJ1-1,ASSFTYRTDDNTEAF
TRBV6-2/TRBV6-3,TRBD1,TRBJ1-5,ASSYFRGRGDSNQPQH
TRBV3-1/TRBV3-2,TRBD1,TRBJ1-1,ASSQEQGKYEAF
TRBV28,-,TRBJ2-1,ASPPRGAAYNEQF
TRBV19,-,TRBJ1-6,ASSQAQGRRNSPLH
TRBV5-6,TRBD1,TRBJ2-1,ASRRGQGLRNEQF
TRBV11-3,TRBD2,TRBJ2-1,ASSFGLAGGPIRNEQF
TRBV11-2,-,TRBJ2-7,ASSSWGLQY
TRBV27,-,TRBJ2-7,ASSPSGRGTYEQY
TRBV30,-,TRBJ2-7,AWTRGYEQY
TRBV7-2,-,TRBJ2-7,ASSLEAGTSLGEQY
TRBV24-1,TRBD1,TRBJ2-3,ATGDTQGNTDTQY
TRBV19,-,TRBJ1-3,ASNSFSGNTIY
TRBV4-1,-,TRBJ1-6,ASSQDAGVVNSPLH
TRBV4-1,-,TRBJ2-1,ASSQDYRSGSSYNEQF
TRBV6-2/TRBV6-3,-,TRBJ2-7,ASSYLLGGLIYEQY
TRBV5-1,TRBD2,TRBJ2-1,ASSWGLAGDPYNEQF
TRBV7-8,-,TRBJ2-7,ASSLETGSLGEQY
TRBV3-1/TRBV3-2,-,TRBJ2-1,ASSFGGPGNEQF
TRBV6-4,-,TRBJ1-2,ASNVRDYGYT
TRBV18,-,TRBJ2-7,ASSLDSDEQY